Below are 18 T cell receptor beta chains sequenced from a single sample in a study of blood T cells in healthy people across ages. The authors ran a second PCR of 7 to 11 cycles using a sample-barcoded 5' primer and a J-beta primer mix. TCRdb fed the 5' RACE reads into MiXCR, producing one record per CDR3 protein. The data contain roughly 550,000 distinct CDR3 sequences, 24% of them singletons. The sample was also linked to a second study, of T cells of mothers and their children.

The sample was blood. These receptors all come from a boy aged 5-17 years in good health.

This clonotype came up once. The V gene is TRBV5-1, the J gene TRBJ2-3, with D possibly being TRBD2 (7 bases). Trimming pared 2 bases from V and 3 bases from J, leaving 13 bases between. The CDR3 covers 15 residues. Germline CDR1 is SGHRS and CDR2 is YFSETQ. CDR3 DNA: TGCGCCAGCAGCTTTGGGGGGGCCCCTACAGATACGCAGTATTTT. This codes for CASSFGGAPTDTQYF.

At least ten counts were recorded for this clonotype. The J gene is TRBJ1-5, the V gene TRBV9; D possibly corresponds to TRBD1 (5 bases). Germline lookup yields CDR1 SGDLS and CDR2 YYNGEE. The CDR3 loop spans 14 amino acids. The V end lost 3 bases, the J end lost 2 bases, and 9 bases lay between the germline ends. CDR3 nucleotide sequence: TGTGCCAGCAGCGCAGGGAATGGCAATCAGCCCCAGCATTTT. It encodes CASSAGNGNQPQHF. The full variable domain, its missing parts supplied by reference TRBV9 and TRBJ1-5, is DSGVTQTPKHLITATGQRVTLRCSPRSGDLSVYWYQQSLDQGLQFLIQYYNGEERAKGNILERFSAQQFPDLHSELNLSSLELGDSALYFCASSAGNGNQPQHFGDGTRLSIL.

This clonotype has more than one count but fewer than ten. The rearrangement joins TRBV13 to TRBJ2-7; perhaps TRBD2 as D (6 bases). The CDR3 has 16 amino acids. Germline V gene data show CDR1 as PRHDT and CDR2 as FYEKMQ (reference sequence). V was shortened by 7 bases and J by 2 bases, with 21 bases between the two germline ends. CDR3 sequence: CASTTSLPRGAYEQYF. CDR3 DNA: TGTGCCAGCACCACATCCCTCCCGCGCGGGGCCTACGAGCAGTACTTC.

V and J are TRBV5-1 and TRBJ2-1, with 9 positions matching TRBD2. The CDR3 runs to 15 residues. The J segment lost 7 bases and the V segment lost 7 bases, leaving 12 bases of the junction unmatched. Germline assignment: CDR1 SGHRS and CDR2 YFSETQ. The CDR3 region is CASWGGGAALNEQFF. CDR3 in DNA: TGCGCCAGCTGGGGCGGGGGGGCCGCACTGAATGAGCAGTTCTTC.

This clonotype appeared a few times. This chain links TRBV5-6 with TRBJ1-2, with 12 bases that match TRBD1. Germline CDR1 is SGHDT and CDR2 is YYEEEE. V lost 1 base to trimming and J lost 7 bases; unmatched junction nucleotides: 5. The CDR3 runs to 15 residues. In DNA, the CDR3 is TGTGCCAGCAGCTTGCAGGGACAGGGGGCGCGTGGCTACACCTTC. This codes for CASSLQGQGARGYTF.

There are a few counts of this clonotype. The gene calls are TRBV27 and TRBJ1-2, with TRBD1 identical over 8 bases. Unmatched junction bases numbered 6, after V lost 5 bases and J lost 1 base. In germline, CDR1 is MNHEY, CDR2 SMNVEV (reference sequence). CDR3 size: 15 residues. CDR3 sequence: CASSAGQALNYGYTF. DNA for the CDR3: TGTGCCAGCAGTGCGGGACAGGCCCTTAACTATGGCTACACCTTC.

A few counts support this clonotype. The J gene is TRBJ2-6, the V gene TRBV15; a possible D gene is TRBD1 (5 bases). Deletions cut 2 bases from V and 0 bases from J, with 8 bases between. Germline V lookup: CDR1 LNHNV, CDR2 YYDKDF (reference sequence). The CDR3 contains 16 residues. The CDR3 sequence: CATSRQGFSGANVLTF. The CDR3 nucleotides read TGTGCCACCAGCAGACAGGGATTCTCTGGGGCCAACGTCCTGACTTTC. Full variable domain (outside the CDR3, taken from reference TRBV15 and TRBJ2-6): DAMVIQNPRYQVTQFGKPVTLSCSQTLNHNVMYWYQQKSSQAPKLLFHYYDKDFNNEADTPDNFQSRRPNTSFCFLDIRSPGLGDTAMYLCATSRQGFSGANVLTFGAGSRLTVL.

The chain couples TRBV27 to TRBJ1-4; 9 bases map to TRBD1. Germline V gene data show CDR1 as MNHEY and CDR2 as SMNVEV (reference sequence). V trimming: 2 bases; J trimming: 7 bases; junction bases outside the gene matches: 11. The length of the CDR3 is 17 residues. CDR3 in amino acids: CASSLEGQGRGGEKLFF. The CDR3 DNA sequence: TGTGCCAGCAGTTTAGAGGGACAGGGTCGTGGAGGTGAAAAACTGTTTTTT. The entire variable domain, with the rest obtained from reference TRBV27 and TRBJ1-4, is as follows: EAQVTQNPRYLITVTGKKLTVTCSQNMNHEYMSWYRQDPGLGLRQIYYSMNVEVTDKGDVPEGYKVSRKEKRNFPLILESPSPNQTSLYFCASSLEGQGRGGEKLFFGSGTQLSVL.

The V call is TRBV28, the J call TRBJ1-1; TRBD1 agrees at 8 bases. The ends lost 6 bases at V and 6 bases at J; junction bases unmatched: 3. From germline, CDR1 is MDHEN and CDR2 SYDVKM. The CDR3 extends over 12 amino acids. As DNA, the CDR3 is TGTGCCAGCAGGGACAGGGCCTCTGAAGCTTTCTTT. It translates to CASRDRASEAFF.

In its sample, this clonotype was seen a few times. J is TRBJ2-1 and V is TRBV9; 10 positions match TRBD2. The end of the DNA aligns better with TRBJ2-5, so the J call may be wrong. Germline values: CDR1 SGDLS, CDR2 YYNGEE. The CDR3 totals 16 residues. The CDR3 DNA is TGTGCCAGCAGCACACTAGCGGGGTCGGGAGGAGAGACCCAGTACTTC. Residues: CASSTLAGSGGETQYF.

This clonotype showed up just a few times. CDR3 nucleotide sequence: TGTGGGGCTCCTACCTACAATGAGCAGTTCTTC. It translates to CGAPTYNEQFF. J is TRBJ2-1 and V is TRBV6-1, with D unclear. The CDR3 length is 11 residues. Germline lookup yields CDR1 MNHNS and CDR2 SASEGT.

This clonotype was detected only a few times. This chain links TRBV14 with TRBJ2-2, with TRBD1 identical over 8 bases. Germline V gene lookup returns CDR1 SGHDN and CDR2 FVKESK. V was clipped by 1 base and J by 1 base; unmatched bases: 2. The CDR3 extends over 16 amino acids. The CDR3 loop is CASSQGRGRNTGELFF. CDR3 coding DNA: TGTGCCAGCAGCCAAGGCAGGGGGCGGAACACCGGGGAGCTGTTTTTT.

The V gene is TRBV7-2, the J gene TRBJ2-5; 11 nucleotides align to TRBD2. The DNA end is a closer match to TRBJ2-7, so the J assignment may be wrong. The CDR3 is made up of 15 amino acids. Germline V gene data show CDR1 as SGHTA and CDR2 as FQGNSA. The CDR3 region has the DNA TGTGCCAGCAGCACTAGCGGGAGTGGACCCTACGAGCAGTACTTC. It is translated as CASSTSGSGPYEQYF.

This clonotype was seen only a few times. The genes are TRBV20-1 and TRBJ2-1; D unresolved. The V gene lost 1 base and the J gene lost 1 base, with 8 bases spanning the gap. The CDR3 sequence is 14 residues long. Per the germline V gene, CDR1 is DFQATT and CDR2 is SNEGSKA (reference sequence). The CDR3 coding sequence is TGCAGTGCTAGAGGGCTGAGGTCCTACAATGAGCAGTTCTTC. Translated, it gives CSARGLRSYNEQFF.

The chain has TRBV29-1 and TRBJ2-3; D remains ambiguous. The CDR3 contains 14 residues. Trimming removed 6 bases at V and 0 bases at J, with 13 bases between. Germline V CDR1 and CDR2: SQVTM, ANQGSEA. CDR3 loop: CSVPKGMSTDTQYF. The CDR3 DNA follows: TGCAGCGTCCCCAAAGGGATGAGCACAGATACGCAGTATTTT.

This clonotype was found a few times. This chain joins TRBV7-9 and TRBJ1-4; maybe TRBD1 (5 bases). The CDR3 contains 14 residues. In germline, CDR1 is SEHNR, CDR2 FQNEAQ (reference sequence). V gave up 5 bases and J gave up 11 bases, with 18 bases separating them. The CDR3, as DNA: TGTGCCAGCAGCCAGACCGGGGGGGGGTCGAAACTGTTTTTT. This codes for CASSQTGGGSKLFF.

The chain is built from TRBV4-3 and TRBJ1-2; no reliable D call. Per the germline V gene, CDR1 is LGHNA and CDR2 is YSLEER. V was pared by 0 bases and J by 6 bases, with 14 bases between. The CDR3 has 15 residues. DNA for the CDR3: TGCGCCAGCAGCCAAGATTCCAGGACGAGGAATGGCTACACCTTC. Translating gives CASSQDSRTRNGYTF.

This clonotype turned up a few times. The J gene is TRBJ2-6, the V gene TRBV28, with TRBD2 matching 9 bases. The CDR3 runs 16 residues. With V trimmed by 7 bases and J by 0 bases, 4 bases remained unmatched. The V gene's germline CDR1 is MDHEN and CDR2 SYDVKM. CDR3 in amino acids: CASTPGLASGANVLTF. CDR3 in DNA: TGTGCCAGCACTCCGGGACTAGCCTCTGGGGCCAACGTCCTGACTTTC. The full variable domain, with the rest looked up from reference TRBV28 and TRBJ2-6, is DVKVTQSSRYLVKRTGEKVFLECVQDMDHENMFWYRQDPGLGLRLIYFSYDVKMKEKGDIPEGYSVSREKKERFSLILESASTNQTSMYLCASTPGLASGANVLTFGAGSRLTVL.